The 23 T cell receptor beta chains presented below share a single source sample, sequenced in a study of T-cell memory formation after mild COVID-19. TCRdb processed the 5' RACE reads anew with MiXCR; each CDR3 protein has one entry. The table has tens of thousands of distinct CDR3 sequences, about 13% seen once. The sample taken for sequencing was PBMCs or a T cell subset sorted from them (not recorded which). Receptor source: an adult woman who had mild COVID-19 (a few samples of this study predate the infection). Cell type and time point are not known.

In this sample, this clonotype turned up a few times. V is TRBV7-9 and J is TRBJ2-7, with D maybe TRBD1 (5 bases). Germline values: CDR1 SEHNR, CDR2 FQNEAQ (reference sequence). The CDR3 consists of 13 residues. Trimming shortened V by 5 bases and J by 2 bases, and 10 bases separated the two germline ends. CDR3 amino acids: CASSHGQTYEQYF. The CDR3 bases are TGTGCCAGCAGCCATGGACAAACCTACGAGCAGTACTTC.

The chain is built from TRBV20-1 and TRBJ2-7; possible D gene TRBD2, 6 bases. Germline values: CDR1 DFQATT, CDR2 SNEGSKA (reference sequence). The length of the CDR3 is 13 residues. V was shortened by 3 bases and J by 3 bases, with 12 bases between the two germline ends. CDR3 nucleotide sequence: TGCAGTGCTAGGGACGGGGGATACTACGAGCAGTACTTC. Translation gives CSARDGGYYEQYF.

The rearrangement uses TRBV19 and TRBJ2-1; possible D gene TRBD2, 6 bases. The CDR3 loop spans 11 amino acids. CDR1 is LNHDA, CDR2 SQIVND, per germline (reference sequence). V dropped 7 bases and J dropped 12 bases, with 13 bases sitting between them. The CDR3 is CASTGGIAQFF. DNA of the CDR3: TGTGCCAGTACCGGCGGGATAGCGCAGTTCTTC.

CDR3 nucleotide sequence: TGTGCCAGCAGCCAGGGTACTGAAGCTTTCTTT. It encodes CASSQGTEAFF. This chain links TRBV11-2 with TRBJ1-1, with TRBD1 as a possible D gene (5 bases). CDR3 length: 11 amino acids. Germline V gene data show CDR1 as SGHAT and CDR2 as FQNNGV. With 5 bases removed from V and 5 bases from J, the gap between germline ends came to 6 bases. Full variable domain (rest looked up from reference TRBV11-2 and TRBJ1-1): EAGVAQSPRYKIIEKRQSVAFWCNPISGHATLYWYQQILGQGPKLLIQFQNNGVVDDSQLPKDRFSAERLKGVDSTLKIQPAKLEDSAVYLCASSQGTEAFFGQGTRLTVV.

This clonotype was detected a few times. CDR3 protein: CASSFSNPGGEQFF. CDR3 sequence (DNA): TGTGCCAGCAGCTTCTCTAACCCAGGGGGTGAGCAGTTCTTC. V usage is TRBV5-6 and J usage is TRBJ2-1; TRBD1 agrees at 7 bases. V lost 2 bases to trimming and J lost 9 bases; unmatched junction nucleotides: 8. The CDR3 contains 14 residues. Germline values: CDR1 SGHDT, CDR2 YYEEEE.

The rearrangement joins TRBV27 to TRBJ2-3; TRBD1 matches 8 bases. The CDR3 totals 17 residues. Germline CDR1 reads MNHEY; CDR2 reads SMNVEV (reference sequence). V trimming: 4 bases; J trimming: 2 bases; junction bases outside the gene matches: 11. The CDR3 protein is CASSSTGGSLITDTQYF. DNA of the CDR3: TGTGCCAGCAGTTCTACAGGGGGATCTTTGATCACAGATACGCAGTATTTT.

In its sample, this clonotype was seen once. Written as DNA, the CDR3 is TGTGCCAGCAGCTCAACGACAGGGGCCGATTATGAAAAACTGTTTTTT. Amino acids: CASSSTTGADYEKLFF. The chain has TRBV7-9 and TRBJ1-4, with 8 bases matching TRBD1. The ends lost 4 bases at V and 6 bases at J; junction bases unmatched: 10. The CDR3 length is 16 residues. Per the germline V gene, CDR1 is SEHNR and CDR2 is FQNEAQ (reference sequence).

The chain has TRBV9 and TRBJ1-4, with TRBD1 matching 9 bases. The junction had 5 bases not matched to a gene; V was cut back by 3 bases and J by 8 bases. CDR1 is SGDLS and CDR2 is YYNGEE in the germline V gene. The CDR3 extends over 14 amino acids. The CDR3 DNA follows: TGTGCCAGCAGCGCAACAGGGGGCGACGAAAAACTGTTTTTT. This translates into CASSATGGDEKLFF.

The rearrangement uses TRBV12-3 or TRBV12-4 and TRBJ1-3; D remains ambiguous. The CDR3 loop spans 14 amino acids. V was pared by 2 bases and J by 3 bases, with 8 bases between. CDR3 sequence: CASSLLDFGNTIYF. For the CDR3, the DNA is TGTGCCAGCAGTTTATTGGATTTTGGAAACACCATATATTTT.

Concerning this clonotype: This is likely a read error, given that the CDR3 carries no conserved phenylalanine or tryptophan at its end. The chain joins TRBV11-3 to TRBJ2-3, with 7 bases matching TRBD1. Germline trimming cut 4 bases from V and 3 bases from J; bases unmatched to any gene: 7. This CDR3 spans 15 amino acids. Germline lookup yields CDR1 SGHNT and CDR2 YENEEA. The CDR3 reads CASSYLAGGTDTQYL. The CDR3 DNA follows: TGTGCCAGCAGCTACCTGGCAGGGGGAACAGATACGCAGTATTTG.

J is TRBJ2-1 and V is TRBV12-3 or TRBV12-4; unclear D gene. This CDR3 is built from 13 residues. Trimming removed 1 base at V and 4 bases at J, with 5 bases between. In nucleotides, the CDR3 is TGTGCCAGCAGTTTAGAGCAATACAATGAGCAGTTCTTC. Protein: CASSLEQYNEQFF.

In DNA, the CDR3 is TGCGCCAGCAGCTTGGGGACTAGCGGGTCCGGGGAGCTGTTTTTT. This encodes CASSLGTSGSGELFF. The chain joins TRBV5-1 to TRBJ2-2; 11 positions agree with TRBD2. V was pared by 0 bases and J by 6 bases, with 1 base of the junction left unmatched. Germline assignment: CDR1 SGHRS and CDR2 YFSETQ. The CDR3 consists of 15 residues.

This clonotype was counted at least ten times. The J gene is TRBJ2-1, the V gene TRBV5-1, with 14 bases aligning to TRBD2. Germline loops: CDR1 SGHRS, CDR2 YFSETQ. The V segment lost 3 bases and the J segment 2 bases; nucleotides outside the gene matches: 4. The CDR3 is 17 amino acids. CDR3 DNA sequence: TGCGCCAGCAGCTCGGGGACTAGCGGGAGTGCCTACAATGAGCAGTTCTTC. Amino acids: CASSSGTSGSAYNEQFF.

The J gene is TRBJ2-5, the V gene TRBV14; 9 bases line up with TRBD1. CDR1 is SGHDN and CDR2 is FVKESK in the germline V gene. This CDR3 is built from 15 residues. With 4 bases clipped from V and 5 bases from J, the junction kept 8 bases outside the gene matches. This chain's CDR3 is CASSRRTGALETQYF. Written as DNA, the CDR3 is TGTGCCAGCAGCCGTCGGACAGGGGCATTGGAGACCCAGTACTTC.

This clonotype came up many times. The chain links TRBV29-1 to TRBJ2-1; 12 nucleotides line up with TRBD2. The V segment lost 5 bases and the J segment 9 bases; nucleotides outside the gene matches: 11. This CDR3 is 15 amino acids long. Germline lookup yields CDR1 SQVTM and CDR2 ANQGSEA. The CDR3 coding sequence is TGCAGCGTTCCCCTGGGGCTAGCGGGAGGGGGTGAGCAGTTCTTC. It encodes CSVPLGLAGGGEQFF.

This clonotype was seen a handful of times. CDR3 DNA sequence: TGTGCCAGCAGTCCTACCCTTAGTAATAATGAGCAGTTCTTC. Translated, it gives CASSPTLSNNEQFF. J is TRBJ2-1 and V is TRBV12-3 or TRBV12-4, with no clear D. V was clipped by 5 bases and J by 7 bases, with 15 bases between them. This CDR3 comprises 14 residues.

This clonotype showed up just a few times. CDR3: CASSLAFMNTEAFF. The CDR3 DNA sequence: TGCGCCAGCAGCTTGGCATTTATGAACACTGAAGCTTTCTTT. The V call is TRBV5-1, the J call TRBJ1-1; D call uncertain. The CDR3 is 14 amino acids. V lost 0 bases, J lost 0 bases, and 6 bases lay in between. Germline lookup yields CDR1 SGHRS and CDR2 YFSETQ.

The chain links TRBV12-3 or TRBV12-4 to TRBJ2-3, with 9 bases that match TRBD1. After removal of 5 bases from V and 3 bases from J, the junction contained 6 bases not matched to a gene. The CDR3 runs 15 residues. In DNA form, the CDR3 reads TGTGCCAGCAGTCCCCGGGACAGGGTTACAGATACGCAGTATTTT. Amino acids: CASSPRDRVTDTQYF.

This clonotype has a count of ten or more. This chain links TRBV10-3 with TRBJ2-3; D gene unclear. Germline lookup yields CDR1 ENHRY and CDR2 SYGVKD. The V gene lost 3 bases and the J gene lost 6 bases, with 13 bases spanning the gap. The CDR3 is 14 residues long. The CDR3 here is CAISESDPRDTQYF. The CDR3 region has the DNA TGTGCCATCAGTGAATCTGACCCTAGGGATACGCAGTATTTT.

This clonotype occurred a few times. The chain uses TRBV6-5 and TRBJ2-3; a weak D match, TRBD2 (6 bases). CDR3 size: 15 residues. Trimming took 1 base from V and 5 from J, leaving 13 bases between them. Germline V gene data show CDR1 as MNHEY and CDR2 as SVGAGI. The CDR3 nucleotides are TGTGCCAGCAGTTACTTTGATGGAGCGGGAGATACGCAGTATTTT. Translated, it gives CASSYFDGAGDTQYF.

This clonotype has a count of ten or more. The J gene is TRBJ2-7, the V gene TRBV7-9; TRBD2 is a possible D gene (5 bases). CDR3 size: 15 residues. V lost 1 base, J lost 5 bases, and 15 bases lay in between. Germline assignment: CDR1 SEHNR and CDR2 FQNEAQ (reference sequence). CDR3 region: CASSLVVGVFHEQYF. Written as DNA, the CDR3 is TGTGCCAGCAGCTTAGTGGTGGGAGTGTTCCACGAGCAGTACTTC.

This clonotype has only a few counts. This sequence joins TRBV20-1 and TRBJ2-7, with D hard to call. Germline values: CDR1 DFQATT, CDR2 SNEGSKA (reference sequence). The CDR3 sequence is 15 residues long. V dropped 1 base and J dropped 4 bases, with 17 bases sitting between them. The CDR3 region is CSARGDTGERYEQYF. DNA for the CDR3: TGCAGTGCTAGAGGAGACACGGGCGAGCGATACGAGCAGTACTTC.

The gene calls are TRBV7-9 and TRBJ1-4; TRBD1 agrees at 10 bases. With 2 bases clipped from V and 7 bases from J, the junction kept 10 bases outside the gene matches. Germline V gene sequence: CDR1 SEHNR, CDR2 FQNEAQ (reference sequence). The CDR3 length is 17 residues. The CDR3 DNA follows: TGTGCCAGCAGCTTAACGACAGGGGGCCCGGTCGCTGAAAAACTGTTTTTT. The encoded protein is CASSLTTGGPVAEKLFF.